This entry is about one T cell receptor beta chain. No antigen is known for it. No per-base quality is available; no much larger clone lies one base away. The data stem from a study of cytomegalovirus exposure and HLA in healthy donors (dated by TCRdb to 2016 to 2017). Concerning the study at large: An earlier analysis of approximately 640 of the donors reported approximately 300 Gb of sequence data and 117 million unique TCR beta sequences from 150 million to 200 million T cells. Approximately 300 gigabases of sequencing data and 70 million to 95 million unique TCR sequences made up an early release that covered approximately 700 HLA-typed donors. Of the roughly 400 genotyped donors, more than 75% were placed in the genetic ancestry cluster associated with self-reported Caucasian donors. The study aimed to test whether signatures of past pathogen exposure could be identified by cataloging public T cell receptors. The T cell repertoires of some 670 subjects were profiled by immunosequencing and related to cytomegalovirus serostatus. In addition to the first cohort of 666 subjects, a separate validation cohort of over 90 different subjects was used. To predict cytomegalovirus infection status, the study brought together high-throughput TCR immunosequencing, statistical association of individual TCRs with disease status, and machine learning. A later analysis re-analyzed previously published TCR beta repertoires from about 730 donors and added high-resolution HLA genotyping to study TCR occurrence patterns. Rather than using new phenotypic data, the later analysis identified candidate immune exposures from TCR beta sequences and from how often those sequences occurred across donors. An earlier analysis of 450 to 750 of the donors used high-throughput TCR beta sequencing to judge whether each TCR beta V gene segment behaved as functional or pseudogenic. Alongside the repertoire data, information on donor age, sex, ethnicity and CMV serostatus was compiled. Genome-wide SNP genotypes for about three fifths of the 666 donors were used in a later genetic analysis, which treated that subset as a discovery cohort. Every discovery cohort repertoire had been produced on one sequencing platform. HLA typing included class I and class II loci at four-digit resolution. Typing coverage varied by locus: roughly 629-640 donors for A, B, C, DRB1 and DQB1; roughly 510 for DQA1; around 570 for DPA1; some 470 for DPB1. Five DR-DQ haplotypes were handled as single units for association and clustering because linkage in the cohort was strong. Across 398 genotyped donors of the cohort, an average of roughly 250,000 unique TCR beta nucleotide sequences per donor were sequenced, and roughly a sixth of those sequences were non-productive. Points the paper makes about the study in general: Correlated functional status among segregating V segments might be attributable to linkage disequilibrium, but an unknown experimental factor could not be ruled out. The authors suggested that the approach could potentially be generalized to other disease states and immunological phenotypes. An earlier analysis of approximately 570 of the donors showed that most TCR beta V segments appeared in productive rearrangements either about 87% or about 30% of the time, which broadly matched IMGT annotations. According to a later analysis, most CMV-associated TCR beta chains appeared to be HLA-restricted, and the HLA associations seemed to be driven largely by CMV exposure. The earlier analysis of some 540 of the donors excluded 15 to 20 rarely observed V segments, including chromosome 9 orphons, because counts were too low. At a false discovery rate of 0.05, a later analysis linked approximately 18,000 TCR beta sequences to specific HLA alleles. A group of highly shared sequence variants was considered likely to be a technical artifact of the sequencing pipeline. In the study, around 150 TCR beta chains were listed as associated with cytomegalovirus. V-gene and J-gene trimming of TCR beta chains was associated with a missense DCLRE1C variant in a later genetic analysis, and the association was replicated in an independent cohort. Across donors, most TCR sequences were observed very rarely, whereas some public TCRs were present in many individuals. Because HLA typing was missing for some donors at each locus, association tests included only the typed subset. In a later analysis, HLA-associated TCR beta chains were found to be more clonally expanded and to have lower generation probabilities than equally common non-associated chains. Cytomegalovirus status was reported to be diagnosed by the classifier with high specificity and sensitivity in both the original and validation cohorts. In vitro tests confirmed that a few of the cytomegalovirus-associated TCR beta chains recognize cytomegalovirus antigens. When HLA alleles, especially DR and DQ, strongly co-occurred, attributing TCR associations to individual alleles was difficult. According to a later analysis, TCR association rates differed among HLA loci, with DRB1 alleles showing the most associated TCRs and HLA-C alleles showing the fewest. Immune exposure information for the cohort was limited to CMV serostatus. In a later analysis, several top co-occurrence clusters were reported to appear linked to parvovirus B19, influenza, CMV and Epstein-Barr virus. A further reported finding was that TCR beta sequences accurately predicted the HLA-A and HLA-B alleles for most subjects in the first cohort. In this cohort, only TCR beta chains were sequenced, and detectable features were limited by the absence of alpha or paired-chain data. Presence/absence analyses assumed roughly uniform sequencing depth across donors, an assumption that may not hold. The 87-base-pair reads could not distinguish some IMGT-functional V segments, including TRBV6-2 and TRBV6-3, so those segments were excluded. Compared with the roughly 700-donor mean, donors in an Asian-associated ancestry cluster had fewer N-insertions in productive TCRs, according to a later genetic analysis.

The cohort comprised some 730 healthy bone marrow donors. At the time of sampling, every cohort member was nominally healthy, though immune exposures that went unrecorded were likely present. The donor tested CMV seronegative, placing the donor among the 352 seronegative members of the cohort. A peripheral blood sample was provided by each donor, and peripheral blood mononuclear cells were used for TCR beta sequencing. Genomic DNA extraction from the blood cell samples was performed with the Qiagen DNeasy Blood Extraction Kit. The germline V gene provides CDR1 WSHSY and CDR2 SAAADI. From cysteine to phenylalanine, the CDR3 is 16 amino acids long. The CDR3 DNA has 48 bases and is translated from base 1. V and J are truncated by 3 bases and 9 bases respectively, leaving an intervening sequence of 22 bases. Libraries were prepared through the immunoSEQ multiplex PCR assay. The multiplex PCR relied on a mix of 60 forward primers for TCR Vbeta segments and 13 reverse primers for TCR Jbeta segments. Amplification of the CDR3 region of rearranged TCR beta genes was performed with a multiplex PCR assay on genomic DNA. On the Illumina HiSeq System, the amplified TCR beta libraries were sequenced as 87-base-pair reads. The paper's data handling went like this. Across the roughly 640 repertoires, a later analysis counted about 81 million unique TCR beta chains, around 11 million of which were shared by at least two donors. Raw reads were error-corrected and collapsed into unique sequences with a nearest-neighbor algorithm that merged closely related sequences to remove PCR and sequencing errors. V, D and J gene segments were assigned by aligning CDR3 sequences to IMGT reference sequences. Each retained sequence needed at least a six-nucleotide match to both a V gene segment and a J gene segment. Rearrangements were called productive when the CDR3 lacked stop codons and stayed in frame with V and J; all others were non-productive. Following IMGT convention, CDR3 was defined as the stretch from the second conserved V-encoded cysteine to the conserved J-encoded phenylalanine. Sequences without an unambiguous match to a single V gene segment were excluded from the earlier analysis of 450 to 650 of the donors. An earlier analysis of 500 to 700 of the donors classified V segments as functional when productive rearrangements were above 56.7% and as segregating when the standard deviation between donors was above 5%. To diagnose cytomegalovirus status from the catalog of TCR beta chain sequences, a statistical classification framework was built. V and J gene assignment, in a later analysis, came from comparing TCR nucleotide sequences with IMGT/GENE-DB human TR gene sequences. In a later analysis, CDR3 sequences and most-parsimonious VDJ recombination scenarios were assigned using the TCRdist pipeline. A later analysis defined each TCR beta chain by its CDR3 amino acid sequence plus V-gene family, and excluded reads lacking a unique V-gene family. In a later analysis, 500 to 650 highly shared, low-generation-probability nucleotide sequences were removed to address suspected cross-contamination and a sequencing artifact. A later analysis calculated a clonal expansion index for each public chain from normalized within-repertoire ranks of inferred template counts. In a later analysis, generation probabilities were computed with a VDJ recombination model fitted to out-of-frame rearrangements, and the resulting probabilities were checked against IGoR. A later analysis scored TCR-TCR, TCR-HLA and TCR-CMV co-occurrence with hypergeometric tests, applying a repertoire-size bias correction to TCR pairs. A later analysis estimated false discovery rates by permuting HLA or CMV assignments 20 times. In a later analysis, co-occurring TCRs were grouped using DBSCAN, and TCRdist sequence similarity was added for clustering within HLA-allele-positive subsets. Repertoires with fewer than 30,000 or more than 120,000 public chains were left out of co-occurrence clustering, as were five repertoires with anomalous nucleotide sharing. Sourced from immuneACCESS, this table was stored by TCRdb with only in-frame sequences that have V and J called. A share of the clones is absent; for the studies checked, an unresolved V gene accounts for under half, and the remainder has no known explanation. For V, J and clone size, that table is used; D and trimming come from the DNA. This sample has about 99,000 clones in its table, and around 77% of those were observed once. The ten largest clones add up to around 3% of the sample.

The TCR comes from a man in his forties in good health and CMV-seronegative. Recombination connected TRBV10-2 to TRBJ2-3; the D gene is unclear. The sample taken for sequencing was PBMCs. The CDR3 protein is CASSDERRFSQPTQYF. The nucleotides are TGCGCCAGCAGTGATGAGCGCCGGTTTTCCCAGCCGACGCAGTATTTT.